The text below deals with one T cell receptor beta chain. This entry belongs to a study of blood T cells in healthy people across ages. In the study overall: Per two T cells, about one barcoded beta molecule was captured through template switching.

The authors ran a second PCR of roughly 6 to 11 cycles using a sample-barcoded 5' primer and a J-beta primer mix. A minimum of 2.5 million CDR3-containing paired-end reads was obtained for each sample. MiXCR was run by TCRdb on the 5' RACE reads, yielding one entry per CDR3 protein. The table lists about 940,000 distinct CDR3 sequences, about 48% of them singletons. The receptor was isolated from a man aged 30 to 45 in good health. Sequencing was performed on blood.

The CDR3: CASSTGRSPEAFF. CDR3 nucleotide sequence: TGTGCCAGCTCAACAGGGAGGAGCCCTGAAGCTTTCTTT. The genes are TRBV6-6 and TRBJ1-1, with D possibly matching TRBD1 (6 bases). V lost 8 bases and J 6 bases, leaving 16 bases between the germline ends. This CDR3 region has 13 residues. Germline lookup yields CDR1 MNHNY and CDR2 SVGAGI (reference sequence).